The table lists the clone carrying this TCR beta chain with many counts. Its specificity is unknown. Time point of the sample: newly diagnosed GD, antithyroid drugs for less than 3 months. PBMCs provided the RNA from which the TCR library was made. Germline V gene sequence: CDR1 SGDLS, CDR2 YYNGEE. The CDR3 length is 15 residues. With 4 bases removed from V and 6 bases from J, the gap between germline ends came to 16 bases. This sample is part of a study of regulatory T cells in long-lasting Graves disease. The study's findings and limits: The study found lower TCR diversity in persistent Graves' patients than in newly diagnosed ones.

Arm-PCR of CDR3 regions and iRepertoire HTBI primers were used to build TCR beta libraries. Original data processing: Among the samples, around 61 TRBV and about 15 TRBJ segments were identified. TCRdb re-called the multiplex PCR reads through MiXCR, storing one row per CDR3 protein. These V and J calls rely on TCRdb rather than the paper's analysis. This sample yields roughly 420,000 distinct CDR3 sequences, of which around 15% are seen a single time; about a fifth belongs to the top ten. The receptor's source is a female donor with Graves disease. Sequencing used peripheral blood mononuclear cells (PBMCs), obtained at new diagnosis, from a patient treated with antithyroid drugs. The rearrangement uses TRBV9 and TRBJ2-2; D is perhaps TRBD1 (5 bases). In nucleotides, the CDR3 is TGTGCCAGCAGCCAACCCTCGACAGTCTCCGGGGAGCTGTTTTTT. Translation gives CASSQPSTVSGELFF.